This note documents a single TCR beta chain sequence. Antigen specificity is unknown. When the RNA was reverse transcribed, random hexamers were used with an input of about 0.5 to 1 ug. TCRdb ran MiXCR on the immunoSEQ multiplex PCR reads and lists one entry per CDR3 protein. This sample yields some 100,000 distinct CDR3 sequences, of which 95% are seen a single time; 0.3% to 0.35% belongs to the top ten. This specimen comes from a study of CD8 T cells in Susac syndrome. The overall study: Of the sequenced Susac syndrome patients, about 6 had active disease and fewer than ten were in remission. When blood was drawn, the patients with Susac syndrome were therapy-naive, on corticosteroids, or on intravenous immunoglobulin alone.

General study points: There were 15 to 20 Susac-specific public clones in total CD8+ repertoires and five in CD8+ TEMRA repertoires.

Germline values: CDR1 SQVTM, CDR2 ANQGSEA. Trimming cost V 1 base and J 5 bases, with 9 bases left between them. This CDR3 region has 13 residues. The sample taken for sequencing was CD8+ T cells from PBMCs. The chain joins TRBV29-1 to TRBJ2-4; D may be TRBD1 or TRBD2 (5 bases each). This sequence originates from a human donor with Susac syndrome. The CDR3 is CSVEGRTQNIQYF. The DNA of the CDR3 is TGCAGCGTTGAAGGGAGGACACAAAACATTCAGTACTTC. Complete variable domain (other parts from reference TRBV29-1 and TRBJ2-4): SAVISQKPSRDICQRGTSLTIQCQVDSQVTMMFWYRQQPGQSLTLIATANQGSEATYESGFVIDKFPISRPNLTFSTLTVSNMSPEDSSIYLCSVEGRTQNIQYFGAGTRLSVL.